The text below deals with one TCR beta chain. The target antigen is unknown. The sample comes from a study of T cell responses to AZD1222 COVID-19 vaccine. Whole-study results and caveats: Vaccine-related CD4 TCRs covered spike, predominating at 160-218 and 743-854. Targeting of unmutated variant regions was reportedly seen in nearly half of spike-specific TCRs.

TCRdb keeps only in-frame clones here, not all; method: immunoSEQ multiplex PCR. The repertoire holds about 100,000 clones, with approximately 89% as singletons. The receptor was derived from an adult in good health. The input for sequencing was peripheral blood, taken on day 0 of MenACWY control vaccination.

As DNA, the CDR3 is TGTGCCCGGACCCTGGGCAGGGTTGGAGGCACTGAAGCTTTCTTT. Its translation: CARTLGRVGGTEAFF. V and J are TRBV30 and TRBJ1-1, with D perhaps TRBD1 (5 bases). Trimming pared 8 bases from V and 4 bases from J, leaving 23 bases between. This CDR3 has 15 residues. Germline CDR1 and CDR2: GTSNPN and SVGIG (reference sequence).